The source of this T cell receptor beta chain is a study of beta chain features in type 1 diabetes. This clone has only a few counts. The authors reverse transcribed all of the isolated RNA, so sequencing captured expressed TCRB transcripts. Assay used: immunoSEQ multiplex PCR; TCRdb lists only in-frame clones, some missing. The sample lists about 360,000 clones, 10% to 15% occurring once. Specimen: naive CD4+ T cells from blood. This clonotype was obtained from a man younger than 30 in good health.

The DNA for the CDR3 is TGTGCCAGCAGCCTACAGGGGGCGCATACCGGGGAGCTGTTTTTT. Its protein is CASSLQGAHTGELFF. The chain has TRBV14 and TRBJ2-2; TRBD1 agrees at 9 bases. CDR1 is SGHDN, CDR2 FVKESK, per germline. This CDR3 region has 15 residues. With 4 bases clipped from V and 5 bases from J, the junction kept 5 bases outside the gene matches.